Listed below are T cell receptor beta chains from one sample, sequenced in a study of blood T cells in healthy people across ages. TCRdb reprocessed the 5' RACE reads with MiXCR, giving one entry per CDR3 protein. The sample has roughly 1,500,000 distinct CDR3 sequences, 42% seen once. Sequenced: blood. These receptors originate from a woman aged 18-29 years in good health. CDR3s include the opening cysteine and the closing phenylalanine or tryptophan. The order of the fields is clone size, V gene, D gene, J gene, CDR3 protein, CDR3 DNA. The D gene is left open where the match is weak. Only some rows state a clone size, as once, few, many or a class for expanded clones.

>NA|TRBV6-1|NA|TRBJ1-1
CASSTGTHTEAFF
TGTGCCAGCAGTACGGGGACGCACACTGAAGCTTTCTTT
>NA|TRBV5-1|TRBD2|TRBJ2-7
CASRKSGGSIIVDEQYF
TGCGCCAGCAGGAAGAGTGGCGGGAGTATTATAGTCGACGAGCAGTACTTC
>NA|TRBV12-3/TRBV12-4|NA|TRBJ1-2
CASSQVLGYYGYTF
TGTGCCAGCAGTCAGGTCTTGGGGTACTATGGCTACACCTTC
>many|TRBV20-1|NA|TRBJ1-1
CSASGGNTEAFF
TGCAGTGCTAGTGGGGGGAACACTGAAGCTTTCTTT
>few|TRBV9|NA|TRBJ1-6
CASSVSGAQGSPLHF
TGTGCCAGCAGCGTAAGCGGGGCTCAAGGATCACCCCTCCACTTT
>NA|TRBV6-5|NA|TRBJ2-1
CASSYSAQEQFF
TGTGCCAGCAGTTACTCAGCTCAAGAGCAGTTCTTC
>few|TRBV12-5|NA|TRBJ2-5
CASGLELQETQYF
TGTGCTAGTGGTTTGGAGCTCCAAGAGACCCAGTACTTC
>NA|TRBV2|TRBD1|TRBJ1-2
CASSYVQGASYGYTF
TGTGCCAGCAGTTATGTCCAGGGGGCGAGTTATGGCTACACCTTC
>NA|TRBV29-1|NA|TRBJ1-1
CSVRRVAIGVNTEAFF
TGCAGCGTCAGGCGGGTCGCAATCGGGGTGAACACTGAAGCTTTCTTT
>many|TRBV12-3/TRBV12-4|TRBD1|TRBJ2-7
CASSSTGTVYEQYF
TGTGCCAGCAGTTCGACCGGGACAGTCTACGAGCAGTACTTC
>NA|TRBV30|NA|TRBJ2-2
CAWSVGLDTGELFF
TGTGCCTGGAGTGTCGGGCTGGACACCGGGGAGCTGTTTTTT
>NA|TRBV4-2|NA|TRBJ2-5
CASSQDLAPEEQYF
TGTGCCAGCAGCCAAGATCTAGCCCCTGAGGAGCAGTACTTC
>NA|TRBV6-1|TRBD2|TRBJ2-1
CASSATKGLAGALGNEQFF
TGTGCCAGCAGTGCCACCAAGGGGCTAGCGGGAGCTTTAGGGAATGAGCAGTTCTTC
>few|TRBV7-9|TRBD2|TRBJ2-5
CASSHGRGSGWNEQYF
TGTGCCAGCAGCCACGGCCGCGGGAGTGGGTGGAATGAGCAGTACTTC
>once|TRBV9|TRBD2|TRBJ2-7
CASSVASGGFYEQYF
TGTGCCAGCAGCGTAGCTAGCGGGGGATTCTACGAGCAGTACTTC
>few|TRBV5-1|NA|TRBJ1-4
CASSIRESTNEKLFF
TGCGCCAGCAGCATACGGGAGTCAACTAATGAAAAACTGTTTTTT
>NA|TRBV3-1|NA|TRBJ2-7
CASSQDPHPSYEQYF
TGTGCCAGCAGCCAAGATCCTCATCCCTCCTACGAGCAGTACTTC
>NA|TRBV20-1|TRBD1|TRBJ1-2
CSAPDREANYGYTF
TGCAGTGCCCCGGACAGGGAGGCTAACTATGGCTACACCTTC
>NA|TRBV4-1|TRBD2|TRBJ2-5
CASSRLTSGVGETQYF
TGCGCCAGCAGCCGGCTGACTAGCGGGGTGGGCGAGACCCAGTACTTC
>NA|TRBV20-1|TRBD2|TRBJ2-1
CSASHLDLAGGPNGQFF
TGCAGTGCTTCTCACCTCGACCTAGCGGGAGGACCCAATGGGCAGTTCTTC
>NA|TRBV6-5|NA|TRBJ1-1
CASSYGFVDLGGPNTEAFF
TGTGCCAGCAGTTATGGGTTCGTTGACCTCGGGGGACCTAACACTGAAGCTTTCTTT
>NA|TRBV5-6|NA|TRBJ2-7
CASTQRGDSYEQYF
TGTGCCAGCACCCAACGGGGGGACAGCTACGAGCAGTACTTC
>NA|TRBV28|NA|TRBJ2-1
CASSPGGAGKDEQFF
TGTGCCAGCAGCCCAGGGGGGGCAGGTAAAGATGAGCAGTTCTTC
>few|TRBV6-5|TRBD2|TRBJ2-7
CASSYGSGRAYEQYF
TGTGCCAGCAGTTACGGCAGCGGGAGAGCCTACGAGCAGTACTTC
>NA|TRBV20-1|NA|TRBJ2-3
CSASGDNGDTQYF
TGCAGTGCTAGTGGGGATAATGGGGATACGCAGTATTTT
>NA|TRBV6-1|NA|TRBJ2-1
CASSELGGFNEQFF
TGTGCCAGCAGTGAATTGGGGGGTTTCAATGAGCAGTTCTTC
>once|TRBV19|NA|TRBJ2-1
CASSTRDSPYNEQFF
TGTGCCAGTAGTACCCGGGACTCTCCGTACAATGAGCAGTTCTTC
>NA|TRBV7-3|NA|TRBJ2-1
CASSPTGSAEQFF
TGTGCCAGCAGTCCGACTGGGTCCGCAGAGCAGTTCTTC
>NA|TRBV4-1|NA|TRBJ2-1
CASRVQQDGSSYNEQFF
TGCGCCAGCAGGGTTCAGCAGGACGGCAGCTCCTACAATGAGCAGTTCTTC
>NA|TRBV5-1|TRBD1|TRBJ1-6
CASKTSSTGQLRNSPLHF
TGCGCCAGCAAAACTTCATCTACGGGACAGCTTCGGAATTCACCCCTCCACTTT
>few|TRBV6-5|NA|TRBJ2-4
CASSPGRVENIQYF
TGTGCCAGCAGCCCCGGTAGGGTCGAAAACATTCAGTACTTC
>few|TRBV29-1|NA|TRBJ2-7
CSASDPEGSYEQYF
TGCAGCGCGTCGGACCCCGAGGGCTCCTACGAGCAGTACTTC
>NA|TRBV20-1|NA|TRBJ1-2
CSARDPGPYGYTF
TGCAGTGCTAGAGATCCGGGACCCTATGGCTACACCTTC
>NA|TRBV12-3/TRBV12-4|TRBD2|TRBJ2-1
CASSRRRAGAYEQFF
TGTGCCAGCAGTCGACGACGAGCGGGGGCTTATGAGCAGTTCTTC
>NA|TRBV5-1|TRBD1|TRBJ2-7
CASRGQGRNEQYF
TGCGCCAGCAGGGGACAGGGTAGGAATGAGCAGTACTTC
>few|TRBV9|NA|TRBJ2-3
CASSDNNRDTQYF
TGTGCCAGCAGCGATAATAATCGAGATACGCAGTATTTT
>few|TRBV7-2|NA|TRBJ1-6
CASSFGLSGLSGPLHF
TGTGCCAGCAGCTTCGGTCTCTCCGGGTTATCGGGACCCCTCCACTTT
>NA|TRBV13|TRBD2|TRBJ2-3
CASSHPGTSGISTDTQYF
TGTGCCAGCAGCCATCCGGGGACTAGCGGGATAAGCACAGATACGCAGTATTTT
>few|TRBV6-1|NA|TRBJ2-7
CASKSLGGSTPYEQYF
TGTGCCAGCAAATCCTTAGGGGGATCAACCCCCTACGAGCAGTACTTC
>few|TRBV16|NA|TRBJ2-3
CASSLLVVMDTQYF
TGTGCCAGCAGTCTACTCGTAGTTATGGATACGCAGTATTTT
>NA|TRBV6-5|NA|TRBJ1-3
CASKSGYSGNTIYF
TGTGCCAGCAAATCAGGGTACTCTGGAAACACCATATATTTT
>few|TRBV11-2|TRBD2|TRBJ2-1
CASSLGRLAGGEQFF
TGTGCCAGCAGCTTAGGCAGGTTAGCGGGAGGTGAGCAGTTCTTC
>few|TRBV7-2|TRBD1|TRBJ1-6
CASSLATGGNSPLHF
TGTGCCAGCAGCTTAGCAACAGGGGGGAATTCACCCCTCCACTTT
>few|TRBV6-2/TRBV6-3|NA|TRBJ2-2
CASRQDLVVTGELFF
TGTGCCAGCAGACAAGATCTTGTGGTGACTGGGGAGCTGTTTTTT
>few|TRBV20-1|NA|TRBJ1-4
CSANAALGTNEKLFF
TGCAGTGCCAATGCGGCACTGGGAACTAATGAAAAACTGTTTTTT
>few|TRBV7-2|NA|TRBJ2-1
CASTTGQGSYNEQFF
TGTGCCAGCACCACAGGGCAGGGTTCCTACAATGAGCAGTTCTTC
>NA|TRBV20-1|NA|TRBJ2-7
CSARTLQGKLGEQYF
TGCAGTGCTAGAACTCTTCAGGGGAAATTAGGCGAGCAGTACTTC
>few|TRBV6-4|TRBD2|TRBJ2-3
CASSEKSELAGGSTDTQYF
TGTGCCAGCAGTGAAAAAAGTGAACTAGCGGGGGGGAGCACAGATACGCAGTATTTT
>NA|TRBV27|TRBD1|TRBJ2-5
CASSGAPGTGILETQYF
TGTGCCAGCAGTGGGGCTCCCGGGACAGGGATTTTAGAGACCCAGTACTTC
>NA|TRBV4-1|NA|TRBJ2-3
CASSQEVSPKDTQYF
TGCGCCAGCAGCCAAGAGGTGAGCCCCAAAGATACGCAGTATTTT
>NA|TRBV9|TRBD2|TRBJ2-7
CASSVGRGSERGVNEQYF
TGTGCCAGCAGCGTAGGTCGGGGGTCGGAACGGGGGGTTAATGAGCAGTACTTC
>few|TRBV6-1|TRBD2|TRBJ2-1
CASRDYRLAGDNEQFF
TGTGCCAGCAGGGATTATAGACTAGCGGGGGACAATGAGCAGTTCTTC
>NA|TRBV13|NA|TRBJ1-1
CASSPRGGEGAEAFF
TGTGCCAGCAGCCCCCGAGGAGGGGAAGGGGCTGAAGCTTTCTTT
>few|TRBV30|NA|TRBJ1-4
CAWSIGFPTNEKLFF
TGTGCCTGGAGTATTGGATTTCCAACTAATGAAAAACTGTTTTTT
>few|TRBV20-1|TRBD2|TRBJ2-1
CSATPSGGANEQFF
TGCAGTGCTACACCTAGCGGGGGGGCGAATGAGCAGTTCTTC
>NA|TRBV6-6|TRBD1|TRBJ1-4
CASSYTGTGSEKLFF
TGTGCCAGCAGCTATACCGGGACAGGGAGCGAAAAACTGTTTTTT
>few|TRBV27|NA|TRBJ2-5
CASSPTFGRVQETQYF
TGTGCCAGCAGTCCCACATTTGGGCGGGTCCAAGAGACCCAGTACTTC
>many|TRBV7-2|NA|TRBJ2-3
CASSSPRGTPTDTQYF
TGTGCCAGCAGCTCTCCCCGGGGGACTCCCACAGATACGCAGTATTTT